This paragraph reports one TCR beta chain. Its antigen is unidentified. The data stem from a study of siplizumab effects on memory and regulatory T cells. The study assayed 75,000 to 100,000 TCR templates per sample. TCRdb's copy holds only in-frame clones and misses some; the assay was immunoSEQ multiplex PCR. The sample shows roughly 69,000 clones, around four fifths of them seen only once. Trimming pared 1 base from V and 3 bases from J, leaving 7 bases between. The CDR3 consists of 14 residues. CDR1 is KGHSY and CDR2 is FQNENV in the germline V gene. Findings and caveats of the study: Proliferating Tregs in siplizumab cultures were never verified as suppressive. Of the proliferating CD4+ or CD8+ clones, roughly 75-97% lacked a naive or memory phenotype that could be assigned. Memory T cells appeared less diverse than naive cells, which seemed to contribute substantially to alloresponse.

The source material was memory CD4+ T cells sorted from blood. This chain links TRBV16 with TRBJ2-1; perhaps TRBD2 as D (6 bases). The TCR comes from a human donor in good health. The CDR3 DNA reads as TGTGCCAGCAGCCAATTGGGGGGCTACAATGAGCAGTTCTTC. Its translation is CASSQLGGYNEQFF. Full variable domain (outside the CDR3, taken from reference TRBV16 and TRBJ2-1): GEEVAQTPKHLVRGEGQKAKLYCAPIKGHSYVFWYQQVLKNEFKFLISFQNENVFDETGMPKERFSAKCLPNSPCSLEIQATKLEDSAVYFCASSQLGGYNEQFFGPGTRLTVL.